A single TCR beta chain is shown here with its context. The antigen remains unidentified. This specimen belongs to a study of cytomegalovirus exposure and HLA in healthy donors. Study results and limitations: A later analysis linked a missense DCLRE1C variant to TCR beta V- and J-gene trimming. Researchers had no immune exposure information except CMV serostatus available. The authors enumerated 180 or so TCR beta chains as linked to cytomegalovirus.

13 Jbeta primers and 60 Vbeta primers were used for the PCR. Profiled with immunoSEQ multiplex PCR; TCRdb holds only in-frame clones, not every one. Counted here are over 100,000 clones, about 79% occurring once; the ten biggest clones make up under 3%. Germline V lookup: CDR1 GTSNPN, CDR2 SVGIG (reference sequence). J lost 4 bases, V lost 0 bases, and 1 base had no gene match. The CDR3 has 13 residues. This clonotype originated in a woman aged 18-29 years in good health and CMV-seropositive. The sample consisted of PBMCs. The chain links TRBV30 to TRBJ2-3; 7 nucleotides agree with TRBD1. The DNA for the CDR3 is TGTGCCTGGAGTGTACAGGGGTCAGATACGCAGTATTTT. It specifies CAWSVQGSDTQYF. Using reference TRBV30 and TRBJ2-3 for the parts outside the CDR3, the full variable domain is SQTIHQWPATLVQPVGSPLSLECTVEGTSNPNLYWYRQAAGRGLQLLFYSVGIGQISSEVPQNLSASRPQDRQFILSSKKLLLSDSGFYLCAWSVQGSDTQYFGPGTRLTVL.